The subject of this entry is one T cell receptor beta chain. Its recognized antigen is unknown. Per-nucleotide qualities are absent, and no much larger clonotype sits a single base away. CDR1 MRHNA and CDR2 SNTAGT are derived from the germline V gene. The cysteine opens and the phenylalanine closes a CDR3 of 14 amino acids. Only CDR3 DNA remains: 42 bases, in frame from the first base. Between the V and J ends, shortened by 4 bases and 2 bases respectively, the junction contains 10 bases. The sample's time point label, in plain terms: baseline before first vaccination. The vaccinee samples were drawn from two UK trials, COV001 and COV002, one of which was a single-blind randomized controlled phase 2/3 trial testing AZD1222 (ChAdOx1 nCoV-19) in healthy adults. For TCRbeta chain sequencing, PBMC samples were collected from trial participants at day 0 and at day 28 after the second dose. The sample originates from a study of T cell responses to AZD1222 COVID-19 vaccine (TCRdb year 2021). Turning to the overall study: AZD1222 recipients given second doses at about 4 weeks or at about 12 weeks were pooled, since spike-specific TCR depth and breadth were not found to differ between the two schedules. Enrollment into the trials was organized by age into subgroups of 18-55, 56-69 and 70-plus years, and those subgroups contained roughly 150, 30 and 60 TCR-sequenced participants, respectively. TCR sequencing was performed for about 250 trial participants, of whom roughly 200 were given two doses of AZD1222 and around 25 were given two doses of MenACWY control vaccine.

The CDR3 regions of human TCRbeta chains were analyzed by immunosequencing. In the paper's pipeline: TCRs in the repertoires were matched against a reference library of SARS-CoV-2-specific TCRs that had been generated with the MIRA antigen-specificity platform. Breadth meant the fraction of unique TCRs that were SARS-CoV-2-associated, whereas depth meant the fraction of total T cells that were SARS-CoV-2-associated. Each spike-specific TCR was assigned to its reactive spike region and to a CD4 or CD8 class using the MIRA data. Log10-transformed breadth and depth values were compared by one-way ANOVA with Sidak's multiple comparisons tests. TCRdb took this table from immuneACCESS and kept in-frame rearrangements with V and J called. Such tables lack part of the clones; where checked against another copy, unresolved V genes explain under half of the gap, and the rest is unexplained. That table is the source of V, J and clone size, and D and trimming were worked out from the DNA. Here the sample has 110,000 to 150,000 clones; about 89% occur a single time. About 4.8% of the sample comes from the top ten.

What the authors observed across the whole study: Participants were mostly white British and included more females than males, and it was suggested by the authors that clonal diversity may have been underestimated. Reportedly, almost half of the unique spike-specific TCRs recognized epitopes lying outside the regions that are mutated in the B.1.351 and B.1.1.7 variants. No day 14 peak-response samples were available, so repertoires were characterized only after the peak T cell response. CD4 TCRs associated with the vaccine covered the entire spike protein, and the dominant responses were in regions 160-218 and 743-854. Conclusions about previously exposed vaccinees are limited because only a handful of AZD1222 recipients were SARS-CoV-2 seropositive at baseline. Spike-specific TCR breadth and depth rose significantly after two AZD1222 doses compared with day 0 and with MenACWY recipients. The 56-69-year group was small, and its depth increase did not reach significance, likely because of low power.

This clonotype originated in an adult in good health. The input for sequencing was peripheral blood, taken on day 0 of AZD1222 vaccination. The V and J genes are TRBV6-4 and TRBJ2-3; the D gene cannot be resolved reliably. Here the CDR3 is given as CASSVSFDTDTQYF. The nucleotides are TGTGCCAGCAGTGTAAGTTTTGACACAGATACGCAGTATTTT.